This TCR beta chain was observed in a study of shared clonotypes between healthy human individuals. The overall study: Per-donor plates numbered three CD4 naive, three CD4 memory, two CD8 naive and one CD8 memory.

For this clone: The antigen is unknown.

Roughly 27,000 T cell genomes, or approximately 200 ng DNA, went into the sorted-subset replicate PCRs. TCRdb's table, derived via immunoSEQ multiplex PCR, lists solely in-frame clones and lacks some. Of about 820,000 clones in the sample, 85% to 95% were seen once. Naive-designated CD8 cells lacked CD45RO, were positively enriched for CCR7, and omitted terminally differentiated effector memory CD45RA+ cells. Caucasian adults residing in Nashville, Tennessee made up all the donors. Trimming cost V 7 bases and J 9 bases; bases outside gene matches: 6. There are 11 residues in the CDR3. The V gene's germline CDR1 is SQVTM and CDR2 ANQGSEA. Whole-study findings and limits: The sharing of about 5% of naive CD4 clonotypes was seen across a handful of donors.

Sequenced input: naive CD8+ T cells sorted from blood. This receptor was obtained from a man in his thirties or forties in good health. This chain uses TRBV29-1 with TRBJ2-1, with 7 bases identical to TRBD2. The CDR3 DNA follows: TGCAGCGCTGTTGGGGAGGGTGAGCAGTTCTTC. Translation: CSAVGEGEQFF.